A selection of T cell receptor beta chains follows, all from one sample in a study of T cell changes during pregnancy in multiple sclerosis. Profiled with immunoSEQ multiplex PCR; TCRdb holds only in-frame clones, not every one. The repertoire holds 30,000 to 40,000 clones, around 90% seen once, with approximately 8% in the top ten. The input for sequencing was CD8+ T cells from peripheral blood mononuclear cells, taken before pregnancy. These receptor sequences come from a female donor with multiple sclerosis, enrolled in a pregnancy study. The CDR3 runs from the conserved cysteine through the conserved F or W. A D gene is named only where the DNA matches it firmly. Some rows have no size entry. The others give once, few or many, or a class for an expanded clone.

j_call: TRBJ2-1
d_call: .
v_call: TRBV29-1
clone_size: .
cdr3_nt: TGCAGCGTTGAAGGGGGGGTTATGAATGAGCAGTTCTTC
cdr3_aa: CSVEGGVMNEQFF

j_call: TRBJ2-7
d_call: TRBD1
v_call: TRBV27
clone_size: once
cdr3_nt: TGTGCCAGCACCTCACTCGACAGGGGTTCTTACGAGCAGTACTTC
cdr3_aa: CASTSLDRGSYEQYF

j_call: TRBJ1-1
d_call: .
v_call: TRBV11-3
clone_size: .
cdr3_nt: TGTGCCAGCAGCCTACCCACAGGGTTGAACACTGAAGCTTTCTTT
cdr3_aa: CASSLPTGLNTEAFF

j_call: TRBJ2-2
d_call: TRBD2
v_call: TRBV7-3
clone_size: .
cdr3_nt: TGTGCCAGCAGTCCCGGGAGGGTTTTCAGGAGAACCGGGGAGCTGTTTTTT
cdr3_aa: CASSPGRVFRRTGELFF

j_call: TRBJ2-3
d_call: TRBD1
v_call: TRBV6-6
clone_size: few
cdr3_nt: TGTGCCAGCAGTTGGACAGGGATCACAGATACGCAGTATTTT
cdr3_aa: CASSWTGITDTQYF

j_call: TRBJ2-2
d_call: .
v_call: TRBV7-9
clone_size: .
cdr3_nt: TGTGCCAGCAGCACAGTGAACACCGGGGAGCTGTTTTTT
cdr3_aa: CASSTVNTGELFF

j_call: TRBJ1-2
d_call: .
v_call: TRBV6-1
clone_size: once
cdr3_nt: TGTGCCAGCAGTGAACTGGCAGGAGGTAACTATGGCTACACCTTC
cdr3_aa: CASSELAGGNYGYTF

j_call: TRBJ2-7
d_call: TRBD2
v_call: TRBV13
clone_size: .
cdr3_nt: TGTGCCAGCAGCTTAGAGGGAGGGCGGGAGCAGTACTTC
cdr3_aa: CASSLEGGREQYF

j_call: TRBJ2-5
d_call: .
v_call: TRBV6-6
clone_size: .
cdr3_nt: TGTGCCAGCAGTTACTCCGAAGGGGGAGAGACCCAGTACTTC
cdr3_aa: CASSYSEGGETQYF

j_call: TRBJ1-2
d_call: .
v_call: TRBV5-4
clone_size: .
cdr3_nt: TGTGCCAGCAGCTTCGGCCCAACTGAGGGGGTTTCGTCTGGCTACACCTTC
cdr3_aa: CASSFGPTEGVSSGYTF

j_call: TRBJ2-5
d_call: .
v_call: TRBV10-2
clone_size: .
cdr3_nt: TGCGCCAGCAAGAAGTCCCAGGGAGAGACCCAGTACTTC
cdr3_aa: CASKKSQGETQYF